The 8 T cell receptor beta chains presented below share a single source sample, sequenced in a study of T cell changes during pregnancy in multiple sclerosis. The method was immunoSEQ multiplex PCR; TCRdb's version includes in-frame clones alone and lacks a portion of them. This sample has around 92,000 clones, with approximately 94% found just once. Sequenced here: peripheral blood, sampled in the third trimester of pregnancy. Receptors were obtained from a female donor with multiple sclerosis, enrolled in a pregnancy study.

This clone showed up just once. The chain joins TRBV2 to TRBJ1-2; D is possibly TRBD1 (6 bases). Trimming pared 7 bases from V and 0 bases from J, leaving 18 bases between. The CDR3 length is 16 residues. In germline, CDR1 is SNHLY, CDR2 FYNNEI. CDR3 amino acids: CASTKILQGTNYGYTF. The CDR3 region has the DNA TGTGCCAGCACCAAAATTCTACAGGGCACTAACTATGGCTACACCTTC.

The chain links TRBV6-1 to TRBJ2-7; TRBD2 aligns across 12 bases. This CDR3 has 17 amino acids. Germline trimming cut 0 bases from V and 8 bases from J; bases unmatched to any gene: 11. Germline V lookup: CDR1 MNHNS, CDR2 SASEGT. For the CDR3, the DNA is TGTGCCAGCAGTGAAGCGGGCGGCCTAGCGGGAGGGCGTCAGCAGTACTTC. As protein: CASSEAGGLAGGRQQYF.

The CDR3 here is CASSQGLAGEETQYF. CDR3 in DNA: TGCGCCAGCAGCCAAGGACTAGCGGGGGAAGAGACCCAGTACTTC. The chain combines TRBV4-3 with TRBJ2-5; the match to TRBD2 covers 12 bases. With V trimmed by 1 base and J by 3 bases, 0 bases remained unmatched. The CDR3 is made up of 15 amino acids. Germline assignment: CDR1 LGHNA and CDR2 YSLEER.

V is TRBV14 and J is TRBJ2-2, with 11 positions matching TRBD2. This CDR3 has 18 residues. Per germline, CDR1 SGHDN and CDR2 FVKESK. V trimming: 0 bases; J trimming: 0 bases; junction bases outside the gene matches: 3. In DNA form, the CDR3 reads TGTGCCAGCAGCCAAGATCTAGCGGGAGGATCGAACACCGGGGAGCTGTTTTTT. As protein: CASSQDLAGGSNTGELFF.

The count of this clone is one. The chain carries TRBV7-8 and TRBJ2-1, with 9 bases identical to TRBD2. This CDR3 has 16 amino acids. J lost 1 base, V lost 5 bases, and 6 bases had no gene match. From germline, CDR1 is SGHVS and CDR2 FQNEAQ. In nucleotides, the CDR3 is TGTGCCAGCAGCGGAGGGACTAGCAGGTCCTACAATGAGCAGTTCTTC. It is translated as CASSGGTSRSYNEQFF.

As DNA, the CDR3 is TGTGCCAGCAGTCACAGGGGGCTCACAGATACGCAGTATTTT. Translating it yields CASSHRGLTDTQYF. J is TRBJ2-3 and V is TRBV6-5, with 9 bases matching TRBD1. CDR3 length equals 14 residues. Germline CDR1 and CDR2: MNHEY and SVGAGI. The junction had 2 bases not matched to a gene; V was cut back by 5 bases and J by 2 bases.

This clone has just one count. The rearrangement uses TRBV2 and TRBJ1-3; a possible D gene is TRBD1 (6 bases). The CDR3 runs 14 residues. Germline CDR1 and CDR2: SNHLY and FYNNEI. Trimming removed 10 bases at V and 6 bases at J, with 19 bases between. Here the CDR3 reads CATTRDIFVNTIYF. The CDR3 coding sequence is TGTGCCACGACCAGGGACATCTTTGTAAACACCATATATTTT.

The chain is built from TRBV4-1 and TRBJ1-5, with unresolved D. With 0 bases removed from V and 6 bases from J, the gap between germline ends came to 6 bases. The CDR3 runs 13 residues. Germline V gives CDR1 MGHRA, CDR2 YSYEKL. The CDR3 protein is CASSQDRVQPQHF. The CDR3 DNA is TGCGCCAGCAGCCAAGATAGAGTTCAGCCCCAGCATTTT.